These 27 T cell receptor beta chains share one sample of origin, sequenced in a study of blood T cell repertoires in COVID-19. Measured with immunoSEQ multiplex PCR; TCRdb has only the in-frame clones, and not every one. Of about 61,000 clones listed, over 75% were seen once; the top ten hold around 6.1%. The specimen was peripheral blood. The receptor set was obtained from a man aged 60-69 years with acute or convalescent COVID-19.

The chain is built from TRBV6-2 or TRBV6-3 and TRBJ1-5; a possible D gene is TRBD1 (6 bases). This CDR3 is built from 15 residues. Germline CDR1 reads MNHEY; CDR2 reads SVGEGT. Trimming removed 5 bases from V and 0 bases from J, with 11 bases in between. The CDR3 reads CASSGDTSSNQPQHF. The DNA for the CDR3 is TGTGCCAGCAGTGGGGACACCTCTAGCAATCAGCCCCAGCATTTT.

The chain links TRBV12-5 to TRBJ2-2; a possible D gene is TRBD2 (6 bases). Trimming removed 5 bases from V and 1 base from J, with 17 bases in between. The CDR3 loop spans 17 amino acids. The germline V gene encodes CDR1 LGHNT and CDR2 FRNRAP. The CDR3 sequence: CASGPPGLILNTGELFF. The CDR3, as DNA: TGTGCTAGTGGTCCCCCGGGACTGATATTGAACACCGGGGAGCTGTTTTTT.

This chain joins TRBV6-5 and TRBJ1-3; 8 bases map to TRBD1. Per the germline V gene, CDR1 is MNHEY and CDR2 is SVGAGI. V was pared by 6 bases and J by 7 bases, with 5 bases of the junction left unmatched. This CDR3 comprises 13 residues. DNA for the CDR3: TGTGCCAGCAGAGGACAGGGAGGCAACACCATATATTTT. Translated: CASRGQGGNTIYF.

The chain couples TRBV5-1 to TRBJ2-7, with D possibly TRBD2 on 6 matching bases. CDR3 length: 15 amino acids. The germline V gene has CDR1 SGHRS and CDR2 YFSETQ. V lost 2 bases to trimming and J lost 1 base, with 13 bases between them. In DNA, the CDR3 is TGCGCCAGCAGCTTCGATGGGACTGTATCCTACGAGCAGTACTTC. This gives the protein CASSFDGTVSYEQYF.

V usage is TRBV7-6 and J usage is TRBJ2-5; TRBD2 matches at 7 bases. V gave up 5 bases and J gave up 1 base; unmatched junction bases: 4. This CDR3 region has 14 residues. Germline V gives CDR1 SGHVS, CDR2 FNYEAQ. CDR3 loop: CASSPGTIQETQYF. The CDR3 DNA reads as TGTGCCAGCAGCCCTGGGACTATCCAAGAGACCCAGTACTTC.

The chain recombines TRBV10-3 with TRBJ1-6, with 8 bases that match TRBD1. From germline, CDR1 is ENHRY and CDR2 SYGVKD. V trimming: 1 base; J trimming: 8 bases; junction bases outside the gene matches: 7. The CDR3 totals 16 residues. CDR3: CAISELGRGPDSPLHF. The CDR3 DNA reads as TGTGCCATCAGTGAGTTGGGCAGGGGGCCTGATTCACCCCTCCACTTT.

This clone was counted only a few times. V gene TRBV14 combines with J gene TRBJ1-2; a possible D gene is TRBD1 (5 bases). The germline gives CDR1 SGHDN, CDR2 FVKESK. The CDR3 covers 14 residues. V was cut by 2 bases and J by 6 bases, with 13 bases left in between. CDR3 amino acids: CASSQQTGRNGYTF. The CDR3 DNA reads as TGTGCCAGCAGCCAACAAACAGGCAGGAATGGCTACACCTTC.

The rearrangement uses TRBV24-1 and TRBJ2-3; 7 bases are a match to TRBD1. In germline, CDR1 is KGHDR, CDR2 SFDVKD. This CDR3 is built from 16 residues. Trimming removed 7 bases from V and 5 bases from J; junction bases left unmatched: 14. The CDR3 protein is CATSGAPGQQKDTQYF. The CDR3 DNA reads as TGTGCCACCAGCGGAGCTCCGGGACAGCAAAAAGATACGCAGTATTTT.

This rearrangement joins TRBV29-1 to TRBJ1-1, with 9 bases that match TRBD1. CDR1 is SQVTM, CDR2 ANQGSEA, per germline. V was pared by 6 bases and J by 1 base, with 3 bases of the junction left unmatched. The CDR3 loop spans 13 amino acids. Here the CDR3 reads CSVQGQGNTEAFF. In DNA, the CDR3 is TGCAGCGTCCAGGGACAGGGGAACACTGAAGCTTTCTTT.

This chain uses TRBV6-5 with TRBJ1-1; D gene ambiguous. V lost 6 bases and J 3 bases, leaving 11 bases between the germline ends. CDR1 is MNHEY and CDR2 is SVGAGI in the germline V gene. The CDR3 extends over 13 amino acids. DNA of the CDR3: TGTGCCAGCAGGGAGGCGCCGGACACTGAAGCTTTCTTT. Translation: CASREAPDTEAFF.

V gene TRBV9 combines with J gene TRBJ2-2, with unresolved D. The CDR3 has 15 residues. Germline V CDR1 and CDR2: SGDLS, YYNGEE. V was trimmed by 4 bases and J by 1 base, leaving 11 bases between them. Here the CDR3 reads CASSHITRNTGELFF. As DNA, the CDR3 is TGTGCCAGCAGCCATATTACACGGAACACCGGGGAGCTGTTTTTT.

This clone came up once. This chain links TRBV21-1 with TRBJ1-3. TRBV21-1 is marked as a pseudogene. This CDR3 contains 20 residues. CDR3 nucleotide sequence: TGTGCCAGCAGCAAATGGGGTGCGGGCAGGAAGACTTTCTCTGGAAACACCATATATTTT. This codes for CASSKWGAGRKTFSGNTIYF.

The CDR3 DNA is TGTGCCAGTACTCCGGTGAAGGGAAGGGAGGCTTTCTTT. It is translated as CASTPVKGREAFF. V gene TRBV7-2 combines with J gene TRBJ1-1; D unclear. The CDR3 spans 13 residues. Germline CDR1 SGHTA, CDR2 FQGNSA. V lost 9 bases and J lost 11, with 22 bases in between. Full variable domain (missing parts from reference TRBV7-2 and TRBJ1-1): GAGVSQSPSNKVTEKGKDVELRCDPISGHTALYWYRQSLGQGLEFLIYFQGNSAPDKSGLPSDRFSAERTGGSVSTLTIQRTQQEDSAVYLCASTPVKGREAFFGQGTRLTVV.

This clone occurred once. The chain is built from TRBV18 and TRBJ2-7; D perhaps matches TRBD2 (5 bases). V lost 6 bases and J lost 4, with 19 bases in between. Germline V CDR1 and CDR2: KGHSH, LQKENI. This CDR3 has 15 amino acids. The CDR3 sequence: CASSQSEGRRYEQYF. For the CDR3, the DNA is TGTGCCAGCTCTCAATCCGAAGGCAGGAGGTACGAGCAGTACTTC.

V usage is TRBV5-4 and J usage is TRBJ2-3; D unresolved. The germline V gene encodes CDR1 SGHNT and CDR2 YYREEE (reference sequence). The CDR3 runs to 14 residues. V lost 6 bases and J lost 0, with 11 bases in between. The CDR3 is CASTWSPSTDTQYF. CDR3 sequence (DNA): TGTGCCAGCACGTGGAGCCCTAGCACAGATACGCAGTATTTT.

The chain has TRBV30 and TRBJ1-5, with 7 bases aligning to TRBD1. The CDR3 spans 13 residues. J was trimmed by 4 bases and V by 1 base; bases with no gene match: 1. Germline V gives CDR1 GTSNPN, CDR2 SVGIG (reference sequence). CDR3 coding DNA: TGTGCCTGGAGTGGACAGGGAAATCAGCCCCAGCATTTT. Translating it yields CAWSGQGNQPQHF.

In nucleotides, the CDR3 is TGTGCCAGTAGTATAATAGGGACAGGCAACACCGAGCAGTACTTC. It codes for CASSIIGTGNTEQYF. J is TRBJ2-7 and V is TRBV19; TRBD1 aligns across 8 bases. Trimming at V came to 2 bases and at J to 6 bases, leaving 9 bases not matched to a gene. CDR3 length equals 15 residues. Germline assignment: CDR1 LNHDA and CDR2 SQIVND (reference sequence).

The chain carries TRBV14 and TRBJ1-1; 8 positions agree with TRBD1. This CDR3 spans 19 amino acids. Germline CDR1 SGHDN, CDR2 FVKESK. The V and J ends lost 2 bases and 1 base, in that order; junction bases with no gene match: 15. DNA for the CDR3: TGTGCCAGCAGCCAACCGGGACAGGAGGTCTTAATGTCGAACACTGAAGCTTTCTTT. It is translated as CASSQPGQEVLMSNTEAFF.

This chain links TRBV10-3 with TRBJ1-2; D is unresolved. V was pared by 4 bases and J by 8 bases, with 20 bases between. The CDR3 extends over 15 amino acids. From germline, CDR1 is ENHRY and CDR2 SYGVKD. CDR3 coding DNA: TGTGCCATCAGTGGGACTCTCAGAGACGGGTCGGGCTACACCTTC. Amino acids: CAISGTLRDGSGYTF.

The chain carries TRBV5-4 and TRBJ1-2, with TRBD1 matching over 9 bases. The junction had 5 bases not matched to a gene; V was cut back by 3 bases and J by 8 bases. This CDR3 has 13 residues. Germline CDR1 and CDR2: SGHNT and YYREEE (reference sequence). DNA of the CDR3: TGTGCCAGCAGCTCACAGGGGGCGCGGGGCTACACCTTC. Translating gives CASSSQGARGYTF.

This sequence joins TRBV15 and TRBJ2-7; TRBD2 is a possible D gene (5 bases). V lost 5 bases to trimming and J lost 6 bases, with 23 bases between them. Germline values: CDR1 LNHNV, CDR2 YYDKDF (reference sequence). The CDR3 spans 16 residues. CDR3 sequence (DNA): TGTGCCACCAGCCTCCGGGGTAGGACCCCTTTGGGCGAGCAGTACTTC. It encodes CATSLRGRTPLGEQYF. Supplemented by reference TRBV15 and TRBJ2-7, the full variable domain reads DAMVIQNPRYQVTQFGKPVTLSCSQTLNHNVMYWYQQKSSQAPKLLFHYYDKDFNNEADTPDNFQSRRPNTSFCFLDIRSPGLGDTAMYLCATSLRGRTPLGEQYFGPGTRLTVT.

The chain is built from TRBV28 and TRBJ2-7; D gene uncertain. V lost 5 bases and J lost 0, with 5 bases in between. The CDR3 contains 12 residues. The V gene's germline CDR1 is MDHEN and CDR2 SYDVKM. The chain's CDR3 is CASSPGSYEQYF. The CDR3 nucleotides read TGTGCCAGCAGTCCCGGCTCCTACGAGCAGTACTTC.

CDR3 coding DNA: TGTGCCAGTAGTTGGACAGGGACGGGACGGGGAACAAGGAACTACGAGCAGTACTTC. Encoded protein: CASSWTGTGRGTRNYEQYF. V gene TRBV19 combines with J gene TRBJ2-7; 8 bases agree with TRBD1. The CDR3 runs to 19 residues. Germline V gene sequence: CDR1 LNHDA, CDR2 SQIVND (reference sequence). Trimming removed 5 bases from V and 3 bases from J; junction bases left unmatched: 21.

The rearrangement uses TRBV6-1 and TRBJ1-2; D unresolved. This CDR3 is 17 amino acids long. Germline V lookup: CDR1 MNHNS, CDR2 SASEGT. Deletions cut 2 bases from V and 4 bases from J, with 20 bases between. CDR3 in DNA: TGTGCCAGCAGTGAATTTTGGTCCACCTCCCGGGGCTATGGCTACACCTTC. Translated: CASSEFWSTSRGYGYTF.

The chain recombines TRBV19 with TRBJ1-2, with a possible D match to TRBD1 (6 bases). There are 11 residues in the CDR3. Per the germline V gene, CDR1 is LNHDA and CDR2 is SQIVND (reference sequence). The V gene lost 6 bases and the J gene lost 6 bases, with 8 bases spanning the gap. CDR3 sequence reads: CASRQGNGYTF. The CDR3 nucleotides read TGTGCCAGTAGGCAGGGGAATGGCTACACCTTC.

In this sample, this clone turned up a few times. The V call is TRBV29-1, the J call TRBJ2-5; TRBD2 agrees at 14 bases. The V segment lost 3 bases and the J segment 1 base; nucleotides outside the gene matches: 1. The germline V gene has CDR1 SQVTM and CDR2 ANQGSEA. This CDR3 region has 15 residues. The CDR3: CSVDGLAGGQETQYF. The CDR3 DNA follows: TGCAGCGTTGATGGACTAGCGGGGGGCCAAGAGACCCAGTACTTC.

This chain connects TRBV6-6 to TRBJ1-5; D uncertain. V lost 6 bases and J 0 bases, leaving 6 bases between the germline ends. Germline-derived CDR1 and CDR2 are MNHNY and SVGAGI (reference sequence). The CDR3 consists of 13 residues. In nucleotides, the CDR3 is TGTGCCAGCAGAGCTGATAGCAATCAGCCCCAGCATTTT. It codes for CASRADSNQPQHF.